The 4 T cell receptor beta chains below come from one sample, sequenced in a study of T cells expressing NK-cell markers. From its re-call of the 5' RACE reads, TCRdb lists each CDR3 protein once, without DNA. This sample's table reports about 460,000 distinct CDR3 sequences. The sequenced material came from blood T cells: a sorted CD56 or NKG2C T cell subset, CD4+ or CD8+ T cells, or bulk PBMC T cells (not recorded which). These receptors were taken from a woman between 50 and 59 years old in good health.

The genes are TRBV15 and TRBJ2-5; TCRdb names TRBD1, which stays unverified in the absence of DNA. The CDR3 is 14 residues long. Germline V gene lookup returns CDR1 LNHNV and CDR2 YYDKDF (reference sequence). The CDR3 reads CATSKGARQETQYF.

The J gene is TRBJ1-1, the V gene TRBV19; the D call from TCRdb, TRBD1, cannot be confirmed without DNA. Germline CDR1 is LNHDA and CDR2 is SQIVND (reference sequence). The length of the CDR3 is 14 residues. The CDR3 sequence: CASSIRGADTEAFF.

The chain employs TRBV12-3 or TRBV12-4 and TRBJ1-1; without DNA, the TCRdb call of TRBD1 cannot be checked. CDR3 length: 15 amino acids. The CDR3 is CASTPPGTVYTEAFF.

The V call is TRBV5-6, the J call TRBJ1-2; TCRdb returns TRBD1, unconfirmable since there is no DNA. The CDR3 consists of 12 residues. Germline assignment: CDR1 SGHDT and CDR2 YYEEEE. CDR3 in amino acids: CASSGQIYGYTF.